This T cell receptor beta chain was sequenced in a study of yellow fever vaccine responses in identical twins listed by TCRdb under 2018. Concerning the study at large: In identical twins, the study followed T cell clones that responded to the vaccine with precision.

Inclusive of the bounding cysteine and phenylalanine, the CDR3 is 15 residues long. Of the read, only the CDR3 DNA is kept; its 45 bases are in frame from base 1. CDR1 and CDR2 (MDHEN, SYDVKM) derive from the germline V gene. Germline trimming amounts to 6 bases on V and 2 bases on J, with 8 as the count of junction bases outside the gene matches. Library creation used RT-PCR. The run used an Illumina HiSeq 2500. The public reads were reprocessed in TCRdb via fastp at Q25 and MiXCR, keeping in-frame beta chains. Merged by CDR3 protein, the rows form single entries marked with the most common genes and DNA. The sample table contains approximately 9,600 distinct CDR3 sequences; only one count was recorded for over 80% of them. The ten largest account for roughly 2% of the sample. For this clonotype: Which antigen it targets is not known. Base qualities are missing; no much larger clone stands one base away.

The paper as a whole reports these results and caveats: The authors reported that the T cell response to vaccination in identical twins appeared partly convergent and partly personalized.

Recombination joined TRBV28 with TRBJ2-7; 9 middle bases align to TRBD1. The sample consisted of T cells from blood (PBMCs), unsorted or a sorted subset (not recorded which), taken before or after yellow fever vaccination (not recorded which). The origin of this receptor is a woman under 30 who received the yellow fever vaccine. Donor details come from another sample of the same person, matched by shared clones. The DNA sequence is TGTGCCAGCAGCCAAGGACAGGGGATCACCTACGAGCAGTACTTC. The translation is CASSQGQGITYEQYF.